A single sample gave rise to the 30 T cell receptor beta chains below, sequenced in a study of shared clonotypes between healthy human individuals. Naive CD8 populations comprised CD45RO-negative cells positively selected for CCR7, excluding terminally differentiated effector memory CD45RA+ cells. Profiled with immunoSEQ multiplex PCR; TCRdb holds only in-frame clones, not every one. The data show around 620,000 clones, about 95% seen once. Sequences were obtained from naive CD8+ T cells sorted from blood. The receptors shown here come from a woman aged 25 to 39 in good health.

Worth noting for this clone: Other DNA sequences in this specimen translate into the identical CDR3. The gene calls are TRBV9 and TRBJ1-1; D perhaps matches TRBD1 (5 bases). This CDR3 spans 14 amino acids. The germline gives CDR1 SGDLS, CDR2 YYNGEE. V was trimmed by 2 bases and J by 0 bases, leaving 8 bases between them. CDR3 DNA sequence: TGTGCCAGCAGCGTCGGGGCAATGAACACTGAAGCTTTCTTT. This codes for CASSVGAMNTEAFF.

V and J are TRBV5-1 and TRBJ2-3; the match to TRBD2 covers 9 bases. Trimming cost V 0 bases and J 6 bases; bases outside gene matches: 8. Germline V CDR1 and CDR2: SGHRS, YFSETQ. This CDR3 spans 16 amino acids. CDR3 protein: CASSLVAGGPLDTQYF. Written as DNA, the CDR3 is TGCGCCAGCAGCTTGGTTGCGGGAGGGCCCCTGGATACGCAGTATTTT.

J is TRBJ2-5 and V is TRBV2; perhaps TRBD2 as D (6 bases). V was trimmed by 7 bases and J by 1 base, leaving 10 bases between them. The CDR3 is 13 residues long. Germline lookup yields CDR1 SNHLY and CDR2 FYNNEI. CDR3 in DNA: TGTGCCAGCAAACTAGCCCTCCAAGAGACCCAGTACTTC. Protein sequence: CASKLALQETQYF.

In DNA form, the CDR3 reads TGTGCCAGCAGTGGTAGGTTTAAGGTAATGGGGAACACTGAAGCTTTCTTT. Amino acid sequence: CASSGRFKVMGNTEAFF. V is TRBV25-1 and J is TRBJ1-1; D not resolved. There are 17 residues in the CDR3. In germline, CDR1 is MGHDK, CDR2 SYGVNS. V lost 4 bases and J lost 1, with 19 bases in between.

The chain combines TRBV19 with TRBJ2-1; 7 bases are a match to TRBD2. The junction had 9 bases not matched to a gene; V was cut back by 5 bases and J by 5 bases. CDR1 LNHDA and CDR2 SQIVND come from the germline V gene (reference sequence). This CDR3 is built from 15 residues. As DNA, the CDR3 is TGTGCCAGTAGTTGGGGGGAGGGCCTAAACAATGAGCAGTTCTTC. Amino acids: CASSWGEGLNNEQFF.

The chain is built from TRBV4-2 and TRBJ2-5; 12 nucleotides match TRBD2. CDR1 LGHNA and CDR2 YNFKEQ come from the germline V gene. This CDR3 comprises 17 residues. V was pared by 0 bases and J by 2 bases, with 4 bases of the junction left unmatched. The CDR3 is CASSQDGTSGSQETQYF. The DNA for the CDR3 is TGTGCCAGCAGCCAAGATGGGACTAGCGGGTCTCAAGAGACCCAGTACTTC.

The chain uses TRBV14 and TRBJ2-1; 11 bases map to TRBD2. CDR3 length: 16 residues. The V gene's germline CDR1 is SGHDN and CDR2 FVKESK. The trim removed 0 bases at V and 4 bases at J, leaving 2 bases unmatched. CDR3 region: CASSQDTSGGYNEQFF. The CDR3 DNA reads as TGTGCCAGCAGCCAAGATACTAGCGGGGGATACAATGAGCAGTTCTTC.

DNA of the CDR3: TGTGCCAGCAGGGTGGGAGGGTCCGAGCAGTACTTC. This sequence encodes CASRVGGSEQYF. The chain has TRBV2 and TRBJ2-5; 7 bases are a match to TRBD2. The closer fit of TRBJ2-7 to the DNA end suggests the J call may be wrong. The germline gives CDR1 SNHLY, CDR2 FYNNEI. There are 12 residues in the CDR3.

V is TRBV5-4 and J is TRBJ2-7, with D possibly being TRBD1 (5 bases). The V gene lost 2 bases and the J gene lost 3 bases, with 6 bases spanning the gap. Germline V gene data show CDR1 as SGHNT and CDR2 as YYREEE (reference sequence). CDR3 length equals 12 residues. DNA for the CDR3: TGTGCCAGCAGCTTTACAGGCTACGAGCAGTACTTC. Encoded protein: CASSFTGYEQYF.

V usage is TRBV11-2 and J usage is TRBJ2-7; 10 bases agree with TRBD2. Germline CDR1 reads SGHAT; CDR2 reads FQNNGV. V dropped 6 bases and J dropped 4; count of bases not matched to a gene: 6. The CDR3 extends over 14 amino acids. CDR3: CASRASGRGYEQYF. The CDR3 nucleotides read TGTGCCAGCAGGGCTAGCGGGAGAGGGTACGAGCAGTACTTC. Filled out from reference TRBV11-2 and TRBJ2-7, the complete variable domain reads EAGVAQSPRYKIIEKRQSVAFWCNPISGHATLYWYQQILGQGPKLLIQFQNNGVVDDSQLPKDRFSAERLKGVDSTLKIQPAKLEDSAVYLCASRASGRGYEQYFGPGTRLTVT.

The chain has TRBV5-6 and TRBJ1-2; D remains unclear. The CDR3 spans 14 residues. V gave up 2 bases and J gave up 4 bases, with 12 bases separating them. Per germline, CDR1 SGHDT and CDR2 YYEEEE. This CDR3 is CASSLGRNPYGYTF. For the CDR3, the DNA is TGTGCCAGCAGCTTAGGGCGGAACCCCTATGGCTACACCTTC.

The chain recombines TRBV19 with TRBJ1-5; tentative D call: TRBD1 (5 bases). This CDR3 has 17 residues. The V gene's germline CDR1 is LNHDA and CDR2 SQIVND (reference sequence). V dropped 6 bases and J dropped 6 bases, with 24 bases sitting between them. CDR3 in amino acids: CASRRRGITELGQPQHF. The DNA of the CDR3 is TGTGCCAGTAGACGTAGGGGAATCACGGAATTGGGTCAGCCCCAGCATTTT.

The chain uses TRBV4-2 and TRBJ2-1; D uncertain. Germline assignment: CDR1 LGHNA and CDR2 YNFKEQ. The CDR3 consists of 16 residues. Trimming took 2 bases from V and 5 from J, leaving 16 bases between them. Here the CDR3 reads CASSQLPWLEHNEQFF. The CDR3 nucleotides are TGTGCCAGCAGCCAACTACCCTGGCTGGAACACAATGAGCAGTTCTTC.

Written as DNA, the CDR3 is TGTGCCAGTAGCGAACTAGCGGGACGATCTTACCCCTACGAGCAGTACTTC. This gives the protein CASSELAGRSYPYEQYF. The chain carries TRBV19 and TRBJ2-7, with 10 positions matching TRBD2. The CDR3 runs 17 residues. Germline V CDR1 and CDR2: LNHDA, SQIVND (reference sequence). J was trimmed by 2 bases and V by 6 bases; bases with no gene match: 13.

This clone was detected only once. The rearrangement links TRBV27 to TRBJ2-7; 10 bases map to TRBD2. V trimming: 8 bases; J trimming: 2 bases; junction bases outside the gene matches: 3. This CDR3 is built from 13 residues. CDR1 is MNHEY, CDR2 SMNVEV, per germline (reference sequence). The DNA for the CDR3 is TGTGCCAGCCGAACTAGCGGGACCTACGAGCAGTACTTC. It translates to CASRTSGTYEQYF.

This chain's CDR3 is CASSRSGVSSYEQYF. The CDR3 nucleotides read TGCGCCAGCAGCCGCTCCGGGGTGAGCTCCTACGAGCAGTACTTC. The chain is built from TRBV4-1 and TRBJ2-7; D is perhaps TRBD2 (5 bases). This CDR3 contains 15 residues. Germline V CDR1 and CDR2: MGHRA, YSYEKL. V lost 4 bases and J lost 0, with 13 bases in between.

This rearrangement joins TRBV7-9 to TRBJ2-7; TRBD1 might be the D (6 bases). The CDR3 has 12 residues. Germline-derived CDR1 and CDR2 are SEHNR and FQNEAQ (reference sequence). Trimming took off 5 bases at V and 6 bases at J, with 11 bases between the two ends. The chain's CDR3 is CASSQDRPEQYF. The CDR3 nucleotides are TGTGCCAGCAGCCAGGACAGACCCGAGCAGTACTTC. Looking up the rest from reference TRBV7-9 and TRBJ2-7 gives the full variable domain: DTGVSQNPRHKITKRGQNVTFRCDPISEHNRLYWYRQTLGQGPEFLTYFQNEAQLEKSRLLSDRFSAERPKGSFSTLEIQRTEQGDSAMYLCASSQDRPEQYFGPGTRLTVT.

In the case of this clone: The sample holds other DNA sequences that translate to the same CDR3. The chain joins TRBV19 to TRBJ2-7; possibly TRBD1 or TRBD2 for D (5 bases each). The CDR3 spans 13 residues. Trimming shortened V by 1 base and J by 4 bases, and 8 bases separated the two germline ends. Per germline, CDR1 LNHDA and CDR2 SQIVND (reference sequence). The CDR3 bases are TGTGCCAGTAGTATAGTCGAGGGGTACGAGCAGTACTTC. Translating it yields CASSIVEGYEQYF.

V usage is TRBV15 and J usage is TRBJ2-7; 8 nucleotides align to TRBD2. Germline-derived CDR1 and CDR2 are LNHNV and YYDKDF (reference sequence). This CDR3 is 15 amino acids long. Trimming removed 0 bases from V and 4 bases from J; junction bases left unmatched: 5. CDR3 loop: CATSRDMGLGYEQYF. CDR3 coding DNA: TGTGCCACCAGCAGAGATATGGGACTAGGGTACGAGCAGTACTTC.

The chain recombines TRBV29-1 with TRBJ2-5; D may be TRBD2 (5 bases). CDR3 size: 12 residues. Germline assignment: CDR1 SQVTM and CDR2 ANQGSEA. Trimming pared 4 bases from V and 11 bases from J, leaving 17 bases between. This chain's CDR3 is CSVGGSPWEQYF. CDR3 DNA: TGCAGCGTTGGAGGCTCGCCTTGGGAGCAGTACTTC.

The genes are TRBV13 and TRBJ2-1, with TRBD2 matching over 10 bases. V dropped 4 bases and J dropped 7; count of bases not matched to a gene: 10. The CDR3 contains 16 residues. Germline V gene sequence: CDR1 PRHDT, CDR2 FYEKMQ (reference sequence). The CDR3 nucleotides read TGTGCCAGCAGCTCAACGCTAGCGGGAGTATATAATGAGCAGTTCTTC. The encoded protein is CASSSTLAGVYNEQFF.

The J gene is TRBJ2-1, the V gene TRBV29-1; TRBD2 aligns across 12 bases. CDR3 length: 15 amino acids. CDR1 is SQVTM, CDR2 ANQGSEA, per germline. V lost 5 bases to trimming and J lost 8 bases; unmatched junction nucleotides: 10. CDR3 coding DNA: TGCAGCGTTCCCCGACTAGCGGGAGATATCGATGAGCAGTTCTTC. Its protein is CSVPRLAGDIDEQFF.

V gene TRBV7-9 combines with J gene TRBJ2-1; 8 bases fit TRBD1. The CDR3 contains 12 residues. The J segment lost 15 bases and the V segment lost 5 bases, leaving 9 bases of the junction unmatched. Germline CDR1 is SEHNR and CDR2 is FQNEAQ (reference sequence). CDR3 bases: TGTGCCAGCAGCACCGGACAGGGAAGAGGGTTCTTC. The encoded protein is CASSTGQGRGFF.

Only one count was recorded for this clone. The rearrangement uses TRBV18 and TRBJ2-5, with 9 bases matching TRBD2. Losses at the gene ends were 6 bases for V and 3 bases for J; bases not matched to a gene: 11. This CDR3 has 16 amino acids. In germline, CDR1 is KGHSH, CDR2 LQKENI. The CDR3 nucleotides read TGTGCCAGCTCCCTCAATAGCGGGAGTTTAGAAGAGACCCAGTACTTC. Translation gives CASSLNSGSLEETQYF.

The J gene is TRBJ1-2, the V gene TRBV5-4; D gene ambiguous. CDR1 and CDR2 from the germline V gene are SGHNT and YYREEE (reference sequence). The CDR3 is 12 amino acids. V was clipped by 0 bases and J by 8 bases, with 8 bases between them. CDR3: CASSLERGGYTF. For the CDR3, the DNA is TGTGCCAGCAGCTTGGAGCGGGGAGGCTACACCTTC.

The V and J genes are TRBV27 and TRBJ2-2; D ambiguous. The CDR3 length is 11 residues. V was trimmed by 6 bases and J by 4 bases, leaving 3 bases between them. The V gene's germline CDR1 is MNHEY and CDR2 SMNVEV (reference sequence). The CDR3 is CASRATGELFF. The CDR3, as DNA: TGTGCCAGCAGAGCCACCGGGGAGCTGTTTTTT.

As concerns this clone: Other DNA sequences of this sample code for an identical CDR3. The chain combines TRBV15 with TRBJ2-7; 7 bases line up with TRBD1. The junction had 4 bases not matched to a gene; V was cut back by 0 bases and J by 2 bases. The CDR3 runs 15 residues. Germline V gene sequence: CDR1 LNHNV, CDR2 YYDKDF (reference sequence). The CDR3 coding sequence is TGTGCCACCAGCAGAGACTTAGGGACAGCCTACGAGCAGTACTTC. It codes for CATSRDLGTAYEQYF.

The chain carries TRBV27 and TRBJ2-1; D gene ambiguous. The CDR3 consists of 13 residues. Germline-derived CDR1 and CDR2 are MNHEY and SMNVEV (reference sequence). V was shortened by 0 bases and J by 12 bases, with 12 bases between the two germline ends. This chain's CDR3 is CASSLSLGSGQFF. The CDR3, as DNA: TGTGCCAGCAGTTTATCGTTGGGGTCAGGGCAGTTCTTC.

The chain uses TRBV5-6 and TRBJ2-7; 9 bases align to TRBD1. The ends lost 0 bases at V and 3 bases at J; junction bases unmatched: 4. Germline CDR1 SGHDT, CDR2 YYEEEE. The CDR3 is 15 amino acids. CDR3: CASSLEGTGNYEQYF. In DNA form, the CDR3 reads TGTGCCAGCAGCTTGGAGGGGACAGGGAACTACGAGCAGTACTTC. Full variable domain (missing parts from reference TRBV5-6 and TRBJ2-7): DAGVTQSPTHLIKTRGQQVTLRCSPKSGHDTVSWYQQALGQGPQFIFQYYEEEERQRGNFPDRFSGHQFPNYSSELNVNALLLGDSALYLCASSLEGTGNYEQYFGPGTRLTVT.

The chain employs TRBV28 and TRBJ2-7, with 7 nucleotides matching TRBD1. CDR3 length: 13 amino acids. The junction had 11 bases not matched to a gene; V was cut back by 9 bases and J by 6 bases. The V gene's germline CDR1 is MDHEN and CDR2 SYDVKM. CDR3 residues: CASETGSPPEQYF. CDR3 nucleotide sequence: TGTGCCAGTGAGACAGGGTCCCCACCCGAGCAGTACTTC. The whole variable domain, remainder taken from reference TRBV28 and TRBJ2-7, is DVKVTQSSRYLVKRTGEKVFLECVQDMDHENMFWYRQDPGLGLRLIYFSYDVKMKEKGDIPEGYSVSREKKERFSLILESASTNQTSMYLCASETGSPPEQYFGPGTRLTVT.